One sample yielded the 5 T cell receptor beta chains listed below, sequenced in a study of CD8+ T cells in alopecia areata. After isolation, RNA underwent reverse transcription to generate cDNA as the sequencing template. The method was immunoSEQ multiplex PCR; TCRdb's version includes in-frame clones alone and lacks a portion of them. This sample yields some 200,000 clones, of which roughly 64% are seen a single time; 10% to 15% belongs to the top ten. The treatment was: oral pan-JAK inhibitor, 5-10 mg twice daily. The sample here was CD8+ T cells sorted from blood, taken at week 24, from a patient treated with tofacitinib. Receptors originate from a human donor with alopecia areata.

The CDR3 loop is CASSLTDRPSTDTQYF. The CDR3 DNA reads TGCGCCAGCAGCTTAACGGACAGACCTAGCACAGATACGCAGTATTTT. V usage is TRBV5-1 and J usage is TRBJ2-3; TRBD1 might be the D (6 bases). Germline V lookup: CDR1 SGHRS, CDR2 YFSETQ. This CDR3 contains 16 residues. The V end lost 2 bases, the J end lost 0 bases, and 13 bases lay between the germline ends.

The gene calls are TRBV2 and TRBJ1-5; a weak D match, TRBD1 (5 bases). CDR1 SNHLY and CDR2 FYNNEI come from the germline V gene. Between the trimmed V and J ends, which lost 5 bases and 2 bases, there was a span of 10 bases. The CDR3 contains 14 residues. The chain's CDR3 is CASSSRGGNQPQHF. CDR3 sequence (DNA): TGTGCCAGCAGTAGTCGAGGGGGCAATCAGCCCCAGCATTTT.

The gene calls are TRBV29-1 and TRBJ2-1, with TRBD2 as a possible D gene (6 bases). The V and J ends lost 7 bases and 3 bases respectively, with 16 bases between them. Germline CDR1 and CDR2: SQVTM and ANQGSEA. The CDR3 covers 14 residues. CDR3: CSAFSGNNYNEQFF. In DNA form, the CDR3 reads TGCAGCGCTTTTAGCGGCAATAACTACAATGAGCAGTTCTTC.

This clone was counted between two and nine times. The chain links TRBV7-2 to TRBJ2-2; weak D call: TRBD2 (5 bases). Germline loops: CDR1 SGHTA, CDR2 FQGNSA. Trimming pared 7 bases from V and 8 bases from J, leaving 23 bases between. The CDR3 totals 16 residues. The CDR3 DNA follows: TGTGCCAGCACAGCGGCCCCCCTATCCTCAGGAGGGGAGCTGTTTTTT. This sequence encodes CASTAAPLSSGGELFF.

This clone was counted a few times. The CDR3 spells CATSRDGAREQYF. In DNA form, the CDR3 reads TGTGCCACCAGCAGAGATGGGGCCCGGGAGCAGTACTTC. This chain uses TRBV15 with TRBJ2-7; perhaps TRBD1 as D (5 bases). CDR3 size: 13 residues. Germline CDR1 reads LNHNV; CDR2 reads YYDKDF (reference sequence). The ends were cut back, 0 bases at V and 7 bases at J, with 10 bases in the middle.